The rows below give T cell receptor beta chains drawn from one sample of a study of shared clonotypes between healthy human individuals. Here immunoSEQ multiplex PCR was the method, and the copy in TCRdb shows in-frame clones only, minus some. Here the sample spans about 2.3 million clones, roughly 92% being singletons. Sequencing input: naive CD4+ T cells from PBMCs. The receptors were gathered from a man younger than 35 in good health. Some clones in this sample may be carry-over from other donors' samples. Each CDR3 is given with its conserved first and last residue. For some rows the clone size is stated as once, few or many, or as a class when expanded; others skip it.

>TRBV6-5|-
CASSRDHRVGYTF
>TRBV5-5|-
CASSFPDRVSTDTQYF
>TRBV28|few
CASSFSGILNTEAFF
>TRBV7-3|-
CASSPTRLETQYF
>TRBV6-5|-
CATRRETNEKLFF
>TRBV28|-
CASSRNPSGRALSETQYF
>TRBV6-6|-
CASSAGVIGNEQFF
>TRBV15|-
CATSRDWRQGSTGELFF
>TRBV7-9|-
CASSGNRLATHNEQFF
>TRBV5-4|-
CASSPGRDRGNEQYF
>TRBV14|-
CASSQGYHFTDTQYF
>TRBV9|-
CASSPPTGGTSYEQYF
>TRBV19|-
CASSRPLDGSYQPQHF
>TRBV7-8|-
CASSLGGPGQVSNQPQHF
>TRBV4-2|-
CASSHPGTTTTDTQYF
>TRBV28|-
CASSLTSGRTYEQYF
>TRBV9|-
CAACASTSGGSDSYNEQFF
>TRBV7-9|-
CASSAASLLSYTF
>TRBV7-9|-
CASSLGTAWLAAYNEQFF
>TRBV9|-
CASSSGTGNPYQPQHF
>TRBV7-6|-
CASSWDSANTGELFF
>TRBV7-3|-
CASSLTGGSRGNEQFF
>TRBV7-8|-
CASSLEGGSYEQYF
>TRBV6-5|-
CASSYIISGANVLTF
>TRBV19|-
CATMPSDGSGNTIYF
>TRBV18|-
CASSPSVPNEKLFF
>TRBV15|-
CATSSLRGQPQHF
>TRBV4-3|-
CASSQEAGSYEQYF
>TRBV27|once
CASTTNNQPQHF
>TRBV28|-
CASSDRNTEAFF
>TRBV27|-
CASSLWAGDATNEKLFF
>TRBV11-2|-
CASSLVGTGVRDGYTF
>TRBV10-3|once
CAISGTATNNQPQHF
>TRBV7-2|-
CASSDPGLAGDTQYF
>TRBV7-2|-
CASSSPRDRGLETQYF
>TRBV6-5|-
CASSYSGVFSPLHF
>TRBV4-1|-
CASSQDRAGTYPLELFF
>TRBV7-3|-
CASSLGTAAGLNTEAFF
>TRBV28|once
CASSSPAEVTEAFF
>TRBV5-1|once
CASSPPGGGAETQYF
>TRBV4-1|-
CASSQSSNAVVEQFF